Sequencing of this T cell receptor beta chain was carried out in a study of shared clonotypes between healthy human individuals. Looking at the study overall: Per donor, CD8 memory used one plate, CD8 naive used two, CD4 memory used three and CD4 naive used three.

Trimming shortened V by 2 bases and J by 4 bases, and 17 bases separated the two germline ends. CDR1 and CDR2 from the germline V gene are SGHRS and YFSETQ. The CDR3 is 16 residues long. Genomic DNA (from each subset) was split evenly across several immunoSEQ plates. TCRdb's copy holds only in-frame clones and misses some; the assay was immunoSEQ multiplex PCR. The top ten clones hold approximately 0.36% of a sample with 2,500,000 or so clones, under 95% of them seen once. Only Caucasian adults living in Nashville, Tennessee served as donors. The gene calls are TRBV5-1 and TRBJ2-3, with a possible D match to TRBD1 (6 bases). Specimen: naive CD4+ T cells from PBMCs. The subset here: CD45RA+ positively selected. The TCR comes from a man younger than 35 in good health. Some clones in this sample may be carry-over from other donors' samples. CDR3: CASSFRQAFPPDTQYF. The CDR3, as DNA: TGCGCCAGCAGCTTCCGACAGGCCTTCCCCCCAGATACGCAGTATTTT.